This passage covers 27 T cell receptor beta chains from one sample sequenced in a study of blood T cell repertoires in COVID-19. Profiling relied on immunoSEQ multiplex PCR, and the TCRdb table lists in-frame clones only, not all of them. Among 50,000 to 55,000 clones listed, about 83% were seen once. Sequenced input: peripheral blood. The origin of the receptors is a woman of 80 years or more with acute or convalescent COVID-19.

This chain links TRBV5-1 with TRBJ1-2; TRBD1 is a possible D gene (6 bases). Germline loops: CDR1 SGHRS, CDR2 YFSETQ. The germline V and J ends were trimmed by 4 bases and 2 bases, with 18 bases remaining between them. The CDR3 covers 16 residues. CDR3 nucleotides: TGCGCCAGCAGCCCACTGGCGGGGGGCGCGAACTATGGCTACACCTTC. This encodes CASSPLAGGANYGYTF.

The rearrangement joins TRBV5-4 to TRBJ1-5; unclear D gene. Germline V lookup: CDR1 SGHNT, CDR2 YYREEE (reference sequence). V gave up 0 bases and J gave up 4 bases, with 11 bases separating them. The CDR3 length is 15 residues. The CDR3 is CASSLDAATNQPQHF. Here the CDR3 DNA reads TGTGCCAGCAGCTTGGATGCAGCGACTAATCAGCCCCAGCATTTT.

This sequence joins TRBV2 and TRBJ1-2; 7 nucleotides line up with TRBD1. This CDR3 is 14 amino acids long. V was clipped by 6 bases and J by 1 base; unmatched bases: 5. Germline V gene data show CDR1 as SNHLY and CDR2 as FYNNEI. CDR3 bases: TGTGCCAGCAGAGGGGGACAGCGTAACTATGGCTACACCTTC. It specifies CASRGGQRNYGYTF.

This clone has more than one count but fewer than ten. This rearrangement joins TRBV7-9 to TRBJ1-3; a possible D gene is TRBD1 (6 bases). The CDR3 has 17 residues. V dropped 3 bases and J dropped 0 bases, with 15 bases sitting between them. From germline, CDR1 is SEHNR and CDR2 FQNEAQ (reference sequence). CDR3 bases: TGTGCCAGCAGCTTGTGGACAGTTTCAAGCTCTGGAAACACCATATATTTT. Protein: CASSLWTVSSSGNTIYF. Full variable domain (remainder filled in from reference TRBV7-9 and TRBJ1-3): DTGVSQNPRHKITKRGQNVTFRCDPISEHNRLYWYRQTLGQGPEFLTYFQNEAQLEKSRLLSDRFSAERPKGSFSTLEIQRTEQGDSAMYLCASSLWTVSSSGNTIYFGEGSWLTVV.

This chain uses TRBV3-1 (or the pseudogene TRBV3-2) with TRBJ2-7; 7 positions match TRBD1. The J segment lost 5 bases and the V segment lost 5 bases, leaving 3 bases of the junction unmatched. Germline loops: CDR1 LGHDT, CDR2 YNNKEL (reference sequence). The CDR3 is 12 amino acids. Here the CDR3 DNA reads TGTGCCAGCAGCACTACAGGGGACGAGCAGTACGTC. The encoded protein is CASSTTGDEQYV.

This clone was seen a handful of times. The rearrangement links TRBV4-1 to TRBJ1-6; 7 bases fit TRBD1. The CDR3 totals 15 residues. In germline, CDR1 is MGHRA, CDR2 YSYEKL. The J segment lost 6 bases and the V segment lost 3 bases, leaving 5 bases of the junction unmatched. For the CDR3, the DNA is TGCGCCAGCAGCCAGACCGGGACAGTTAATTCACCCCTCCACTTT. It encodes CASSQTGTVNSPLHF.

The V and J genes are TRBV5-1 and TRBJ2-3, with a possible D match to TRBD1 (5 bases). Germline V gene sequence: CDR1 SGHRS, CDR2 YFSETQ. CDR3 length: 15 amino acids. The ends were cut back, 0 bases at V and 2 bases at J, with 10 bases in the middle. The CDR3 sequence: CASSLASGSTDTQYF. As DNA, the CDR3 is TGCGCCAGCAGCTTGGCCTCAGGGTCCACAGATACGCAGTATTTT.

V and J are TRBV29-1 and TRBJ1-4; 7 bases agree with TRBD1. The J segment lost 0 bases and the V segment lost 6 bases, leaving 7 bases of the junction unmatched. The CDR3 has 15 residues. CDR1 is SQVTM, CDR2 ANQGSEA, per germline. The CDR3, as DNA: TGCAGCGTAAAACAGGGGACCGCAACTAATGAAAAACTGTTTTTT. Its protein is CSVKQGTATNEKLFF.

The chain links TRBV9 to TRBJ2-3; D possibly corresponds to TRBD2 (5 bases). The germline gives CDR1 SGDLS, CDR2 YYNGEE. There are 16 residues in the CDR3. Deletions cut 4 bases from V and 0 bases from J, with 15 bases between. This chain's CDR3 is CASSKGLASSTDTQYF. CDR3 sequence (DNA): TGTGCCAGCAGCAAGGGATTAGCGAGTAGCACAGATACGCAGTATTTT.

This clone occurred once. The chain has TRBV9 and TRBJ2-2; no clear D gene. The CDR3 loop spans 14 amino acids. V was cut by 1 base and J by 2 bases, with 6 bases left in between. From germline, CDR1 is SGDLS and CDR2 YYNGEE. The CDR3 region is CASSVQINTGELFF. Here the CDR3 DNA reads TGTGCCAGCAGCGTACAGATAAACACCGGGGAGCTGTTTTTT. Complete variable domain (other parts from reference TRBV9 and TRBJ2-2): DSGVTQTPKHLITATGQRVTLRCSPRSGDLSVYWYQQSLDQGLQFLIQYYNGEERAKGNILERFSAQQFPDLHSELNLSSLELGDSALYFCASSVQINTGELFFGEGSRLTVL.

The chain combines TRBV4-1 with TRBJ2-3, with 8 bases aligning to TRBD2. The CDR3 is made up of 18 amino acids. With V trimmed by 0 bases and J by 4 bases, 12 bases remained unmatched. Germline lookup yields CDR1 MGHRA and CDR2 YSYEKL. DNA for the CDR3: TGCGCCAGCAGCCAAGAGGCCCCTCCTAGCGGGCTGGCAGATACGCAGTATTTT. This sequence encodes CASSQEAPPSGLADTQYF.

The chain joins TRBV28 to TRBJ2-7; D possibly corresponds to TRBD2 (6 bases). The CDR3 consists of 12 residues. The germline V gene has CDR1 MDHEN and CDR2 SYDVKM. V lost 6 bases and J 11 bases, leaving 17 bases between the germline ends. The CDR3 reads CASSPAGPGEYF. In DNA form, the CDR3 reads TGTGCCAGCAGCCCAGCGGGCCCCGGGGAGTACTTC.

CDR3 residues: CASSIQGHEQYF. The CDR3, as DNA: TGCGCCAGCAGCATACAGGGCCACGAGCAGTACTTC. The V call is TRBV5-1, the J call TRBJ2-7, with D perhaps matching TRBD1 (6 bases). Germline assignment: CDR1 SGHRS and CDR2 YFSETQ. Trimming removed 4 bases from V and 5 bases from J, with 10 bases in between. This CDR3 region has 12 residues.

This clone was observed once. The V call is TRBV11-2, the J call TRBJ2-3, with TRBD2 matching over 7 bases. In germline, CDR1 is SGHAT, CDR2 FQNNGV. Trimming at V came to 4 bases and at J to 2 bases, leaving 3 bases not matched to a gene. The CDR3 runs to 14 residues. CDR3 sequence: CASSWGGVTDTQYF. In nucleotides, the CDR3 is TGTGCCAGCAGCTGGGGGGGGGTCACAGATACGCAGTATTTT. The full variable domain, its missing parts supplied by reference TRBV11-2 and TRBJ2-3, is EAGVAQSPRYKIIEKRQSVAFWCNPISGHATLYWYQQILGQGPKLLIQFQNNGVVDDSQLPKDRFSAERLKGVDSTLKIQPAKLEDSAVYLCASSWGGVTDTQYFGPGTRLTVL.

The CDR3 nucleotides read TGTGCCAGTAGCAGCACCCAGGGGATTCGTGGCTACACCTTC. Translating gives CASSSTQGIRGYTF. This sequence joins TRBV19 and TRBJ1-2, with D perhaps matching TRBD1 (6 bases). Germline CDR1 LNHDA, CDR2 SQIVND (reference sequence). V was clipped by 6 bases and J by 7 bases, with 18 bases between them. The CDR3 is made up of 14 amino acids.

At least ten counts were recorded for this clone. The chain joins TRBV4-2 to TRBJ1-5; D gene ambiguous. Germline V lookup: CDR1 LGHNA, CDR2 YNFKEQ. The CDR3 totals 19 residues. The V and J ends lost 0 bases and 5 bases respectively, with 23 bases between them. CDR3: CASSQDQRGKDIWDQPQHF. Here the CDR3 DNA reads TGTGCCAGCAGCCAAGATCAACGGGGAAAGGATATTTGGGATCAGCCCCAGCATTTT.

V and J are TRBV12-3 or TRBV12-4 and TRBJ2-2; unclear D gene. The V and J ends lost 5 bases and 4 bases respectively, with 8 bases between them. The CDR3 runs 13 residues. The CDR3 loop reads CASSKRITGELFF. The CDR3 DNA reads TGTGCCAGCAGTAAGAGGATCACCGGGGAGCTGTTTTTT.

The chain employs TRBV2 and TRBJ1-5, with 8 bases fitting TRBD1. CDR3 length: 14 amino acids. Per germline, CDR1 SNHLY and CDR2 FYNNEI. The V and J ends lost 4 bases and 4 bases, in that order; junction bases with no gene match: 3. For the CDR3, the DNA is TGTGCCAGCAGTGGGACAGGGATAAATCAGCCCCAGCATTTT. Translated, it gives CASSGTGINQPQHF.

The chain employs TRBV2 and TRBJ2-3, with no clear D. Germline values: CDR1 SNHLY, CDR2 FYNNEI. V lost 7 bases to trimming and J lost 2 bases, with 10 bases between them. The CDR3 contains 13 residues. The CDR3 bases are TGTGCCAGCAAGGCTAGATACACAGATACGCAGTATTTT. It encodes CASKARYTDTQYF.

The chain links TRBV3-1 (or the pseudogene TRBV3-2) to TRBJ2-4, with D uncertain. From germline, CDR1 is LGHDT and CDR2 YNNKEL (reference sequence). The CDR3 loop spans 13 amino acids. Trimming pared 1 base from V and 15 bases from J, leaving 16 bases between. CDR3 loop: CASSQGARSLTYF. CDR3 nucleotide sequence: TGTGCCAGCAGCCAAGGGGCGCGCAGTCTTACGTACTTC.

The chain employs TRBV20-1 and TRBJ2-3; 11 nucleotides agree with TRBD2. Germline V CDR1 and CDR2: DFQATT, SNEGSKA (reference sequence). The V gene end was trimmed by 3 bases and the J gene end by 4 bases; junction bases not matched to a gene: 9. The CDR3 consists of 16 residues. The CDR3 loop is CSASGLAGTGPDTQYF. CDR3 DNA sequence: TGCAGTGCTAGTGGACTAGCGGGTACCGGCCCAGATACGCAGTATTTT.

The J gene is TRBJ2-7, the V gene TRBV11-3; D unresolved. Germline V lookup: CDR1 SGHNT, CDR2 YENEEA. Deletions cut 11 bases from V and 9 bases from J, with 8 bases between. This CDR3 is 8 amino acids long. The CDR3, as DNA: TGTGCCCGCCAGTGGCAGTACGTC. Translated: CARQWQYV.

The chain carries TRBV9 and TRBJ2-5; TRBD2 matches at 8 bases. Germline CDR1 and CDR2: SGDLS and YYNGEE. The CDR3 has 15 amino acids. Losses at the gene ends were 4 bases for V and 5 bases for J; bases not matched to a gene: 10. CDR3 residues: CASSPGHSGGETQYF. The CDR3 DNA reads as TGTGCCAGCAGCCCGGGACACTCGGGGGGGGAGACCCAGTACTTC.

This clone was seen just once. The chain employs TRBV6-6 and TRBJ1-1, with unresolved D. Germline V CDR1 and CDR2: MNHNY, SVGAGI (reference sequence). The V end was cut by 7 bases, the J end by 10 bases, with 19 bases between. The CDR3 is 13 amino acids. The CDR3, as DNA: TGTGCCAGCACCCCGTCACAGATCCGGGGAGCTTTCTTT. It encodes CASTPSQIRGAFF.

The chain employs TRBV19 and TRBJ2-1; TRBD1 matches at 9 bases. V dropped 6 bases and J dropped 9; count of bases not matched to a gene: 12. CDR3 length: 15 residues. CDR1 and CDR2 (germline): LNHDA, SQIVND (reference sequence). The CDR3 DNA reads TGTGCCAGTAGGATTACAGGGGGCGCGGGTCCTGAGCAGTTCTTC. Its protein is CASRITGGAGPEQFF.

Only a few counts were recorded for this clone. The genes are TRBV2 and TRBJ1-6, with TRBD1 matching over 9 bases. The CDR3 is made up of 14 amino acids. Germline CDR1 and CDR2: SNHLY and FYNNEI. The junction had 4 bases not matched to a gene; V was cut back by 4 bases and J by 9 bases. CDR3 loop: CASSVGQGLSPLHF. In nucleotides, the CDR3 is TGTGCCAGCAGTGTGGGACAGGGCCTTTCACCCCTCCACTTT.

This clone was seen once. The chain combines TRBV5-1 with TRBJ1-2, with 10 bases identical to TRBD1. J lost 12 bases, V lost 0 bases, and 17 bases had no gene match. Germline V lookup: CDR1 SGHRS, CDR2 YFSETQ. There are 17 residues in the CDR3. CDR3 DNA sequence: TGCGCCAGCAGCTTGGAAGGGACAGGGGCACTCCCTGGGGTTGACACCTTC. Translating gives CASSLEGTGALPGVDTF.